These 7 T cell receptor beta chains were all obtained from the same sample, sequenced in a study of T cell repertoires in cytomegalovirus infection. A single record per CDR3 protein comes from TCRdb applying MiXCR to the reads. Found here are about 110,000 distinct CDR3 sequences, roughly a tenth of them singletons; the top ten hold approximately 30%. These receptors are not linked to any known antigen. Sequences were obtained from PBMCs, sequenced either directly or after in vitro stimulation (not recorded which). These receptors came from a human donor in good health (CMV status not recorded). Some clones in this sample may be carry-over from other donors' samples.

The table lists this clonotype with many counts. The chain couples TRBV7-2 to TRBJ2-7; weak D call: TRBD2 (6 bases). The V end was cut by 1 base, the J end by 2 bases, with 9 bases between. Germline V gene data show CDR1 as SGHTA and CDR2 as FQGNSA. CDR3 length: 14 residues. This chain's CDR3 is CASSLDGSTYEQYV. The CDR3 bases are TGTGCCAGCAGCTTAGACGGGAGCACCTACGAGCAGTACGTC.

There are many counts of this clonotype. This rearrangement joins TRBV9 to TRBJ2-1; D may be TRBD2 (6 bases). The CDR3 length is 13 residues. V lost 4 bases, J lost 6 bases, and 11 bases lay in between. Germline CDR1 is SGDLS and CDR2 is YYNGEE. The CDR3 DNA reads as TGTGCCAGCAGCTCCGGAGGGCGCAATGAGCAGTTCTTC. Translation gives CASSSGGRNEQFF. The full variable domain, rest sourced from reference TRBV9 and TRBJ2-1, is DSGVTQTPKHLITATGQRVTLRCSPRSGDLSVYWYQQSLDQGLQFLIQYYNGEERAKGNILERFSAQQFPDLHSELNLSSLELGDSALYFCASSSGGRNEQFFGPGTRLTVL.

This clonotype was observed a handful of times. V is TRBV6-2 or TRBV6-3 and J is TRBJ2-7, with D uncertain. Germline CDR1 reads MNHEY; CDR2 reads SVGEGT. CDR3 length: 14 residues. V lost 6 bases and J lost 1, with 13 bases in between. CDR3 nucleotide sequence: TGTGCCAGCAGACGGGCAGGCCAATCCTACGAGCAGTACGTC. Translation: CASRRAGQSYEQYV.

This clonotype was found a few times. The chain combines TRBV20-1 with TRBJ2-1, with 12 bases that match TRBD2. The CDR3 length is 17 residues. From germline, CDR1 is DFQATT and CDR2 SNEGSKA (reference sequence). V lost 5 bases and J lost 6; bases outside the gene matches: 14. This CDR3 is CSAQGGLAGGSGNEQFF. The CDR3 coding sequence is TGCAGTGCTCAAGGCGGGCTAGCGGGGGGGAGCGGCAATGAGCAGTTCTTC.

This clonotype was counted ten times or more. Here the CDR3 reads CASNIPTGESTEAFF. In DNA form, the CDR3 reads TGTGCCAGCAACATCCCGACAGGAGAGAGTACTGAAGCTTTCTTT. V is TRBV12-3 or TRBV12-4 and J is TRBJ1-1; D is perhaps TRBD1 (6 bases). The V gene lost 7 bases and the J gene lost 5 bases, with 20 bases spanning the gap. The CDR3 runs 15 residues.

The rearrangement joins TRBV6-5 to TRBJ2-1; D is undetermined. The germline V gene has CDR1 MNHEY and CDR2 SVGAGI. The CDR3 runs to 13 residues. V was trimmed by 0 bases and J by 8 bases, leaving 8 bases between them. CDR3 loop: CASSYSSRDEQFF. CDR3 sequence (DNA): TGTGCCAGCAGTTACTCGAGTCGGGATGAGCAGTTCTTC.

The chain has TRBV6-5 and TRBJ1-2; 7 bases agree with TRBD1. CDR3 size: 15 residues. Germline assignment: CDR1 MNHEY and CDR2 SVGAGI. The J segment lost 7 bases and the V segment lost 1 base, leaving 9 bases of the junction unmatched. CDR3 sequence: CASSYLDRDRLGYTF. CDR3 nucleotides: TGTGCCAGCAGTTACTTAGACCGGGACAGACTTGGCTACACCTTC.